This T cell receptor (beta chain) was profiled in a study of PD-1 and CTLA-4 blockade in melanoma. Germline CDR1 reads MNHEY; CDR2 reads SVGAGI. Trimming pared 7 bases from V and 3 bases from J, leaving 13 bases between. This CDR3 has 13 amino acids. This table comes from immunoSEQ multiplex PCR, and its TCRdb copy is limited to in-frame clones, with some not included. The sample yields roughly 30,000 clones, 85% to 95% seen once. This sequence was found in a human donor with melanoma. The rearrangement links TRBV6-5 to TRBJ2-7, with D hard to call. The sample was CD8+ T cells from peripheral blood, taken from a patient given anti-PD-1 treatment. For the CDR3, the DNA is TGTGCCAGCAAAGGCCGCGTTGGCTACGAGCAGTACTTC. Translating gives CASKGRVGYEQYF.